This T cell receptor (beta chain) was observed in a study of shared clonotypes between healthy human individuals (dated by TCRdb to 2018 to 2020). General notes on the study: Three men and a couple of women, aged 18 to 49 years, made up the cohort. Per donor, three plates each were used for CD4 naive and CD4 memory, two for CD8 naive, and one for CD8 memory. To estimate repertoire size and how much clonotype sharing occurs between individuals, the study deeply sequenced the blood TCR repertoires of several healthy adults. To increase sequencing depth and limit assay-specific biases, TCR repertoire library preparation and sequencing were carried out by different laboratories using diverse techniques. Leukapheresis yielded between about 0.9 and 8.9 billion PBMCs per donor.

On this clone: What this receptor recognizes is not known. No per-base quality is available; no much larger clone lies one base away.

Results and caveats for the whole study, not just this receptor: Compared with non-shared clonotypes, clonotypes shared by all four sorted-subset donors had higher generation probabilities. Rarefaction of sorted-subset datasets indicated incomplete sequencing despite the large sequencing depth. Pairwise subsampling led to the expectation that sequencing depth would affect the degree of clonotype sharing among donors. When four donors were compared, the shared fraction of clonotypes was 5% to 6.5% for naive CD4, approximately 3.3% for naive CD8, more than 2% for memory CD4, and around 0.4% for memory CD8. Sampling was restricted to blood, and TCR repertoires in tissue are likely to differ from TCR repertoires in blood. Estimated clonotype richness was generally larger for naive than for memory subsets. The genetic and exposure-history diversity represented was limited by the small number of donors.

Healthy HIV-negative adults with no recently reported acute infections or vaccinations were included as donors. Every donor was a Caucasian adult residing in Nashville, Tennessee, USA. CD8 memory samples combined magnetically selected CD45RO+ cells with CCR7-negative CD45RA+ effector memory (TemRA) cells. Blood was obtained by leukapheresis, after which PBMCs were separated by Ficoll-Histopaque density gradient centrifugation and cryopreserved in liquid nitrogen vapor phase. Purity and quantity of every magnetically sorted T cell population were checked by analytical flow cytometry. Each sorted fraction had its genomic DNA isolated and then quantified by UV absorbance on a Nanodrop 2000c. Using the deep immunoSEQ assay, TCR CDR3 regions were amplified from genomic DNA by multiplex PCR. Genomic DNA extracted from each cell subset was distributed evenly over all wells of several immunoSEQ 96-well plates, and each plate served as one replicate. For sorted subsets, roughly 200 ng of genomic DNA, equivalent to 25,000 to 35,000 T cell genomes, went into each replicate PCR. Purified libraries were quantified with a Qubit 3.0 fluorometer, sized on a Bioanalyzer 2100, and re-quantified with the KAPA Library Quantification kit. Every immunoSEQ 96-well plate was sequenced on a separate single-read 150-cycle Illumina NextSeq 550 flow cell. Processing in the source paper ran as follows. The immunoSEQ output contained only junctional sequences without quality scores, so filtering could not match that applied to full-length reads. Sequences were annotated with PyIR, a Python wrapper for IgBLAST v1.9, using IMGT germline references to assign V/J genes and CDR3. Reads were filtered out if the reads had weak V/J assignments (E-value above 1e-6), no CDR3, stop codons, out-of-frame junctions, or ambiguous translated residues. A V3J clonotype was defined by an identical inferred V gene, J gene, and CDR3 amino acid sequence. To compute the percentage overlap between repertoires, the number of shared unique clonotypes was divided by the size of the smaller repertoire. Richness of each repertoire was evaluated using RTK rarefaction, the Chao1 estimator, and Recon v2.1 estimates of unobserved clonotypes. Generation probabilities were computed with OLGA for all TCRbeta clonotypes obtained by the gDNA method from several donors. What TCRdb holds here is the immuneACCESS table cut down to in-frame rearrangements. Part of the clones is not present; checked against another copy, under half of the missing clones reflect an unresolved V gene, and the others are unexplained. Clone size and V and J calls were adopted from that table, with D and trimming inferred from the DNA. The sample table records about 110,000 clones; around 68% of these occur just once. The ten largest clones add up to approximately 23% of the sample.

Sequenced input: memory CD8+ T cells sorted from blood. In light of the paper, this sample's cell subset or site label describes: CD45RO+ cells pooled with CCR7-negative TemRA cells. This TCR was recovered from a woman between 25 and 40 years old in good health.

The base sequence is TGTGCCAGCAGTTTACAAGCTAACTATGGCTACACCTTC. Translated, this gives CASSLQANYGYTF. The V and J genes are TRBV27 and TRBJ1-2; no D segment can be confidently identified. Trimming at the junction amounts to 2 bases on V and 0 bases on J, and the germline ends lie 4 bases apart. In the germline V gene (reference sequence), CDR1 corresponds to MNHEY and CDR2 to SMNVEV. Including cysteine and phenylalanine, the CDR3 has 13 amino acids. Of all the DNA, just the CDR3 is kept, 39 bases in frame from base 1.